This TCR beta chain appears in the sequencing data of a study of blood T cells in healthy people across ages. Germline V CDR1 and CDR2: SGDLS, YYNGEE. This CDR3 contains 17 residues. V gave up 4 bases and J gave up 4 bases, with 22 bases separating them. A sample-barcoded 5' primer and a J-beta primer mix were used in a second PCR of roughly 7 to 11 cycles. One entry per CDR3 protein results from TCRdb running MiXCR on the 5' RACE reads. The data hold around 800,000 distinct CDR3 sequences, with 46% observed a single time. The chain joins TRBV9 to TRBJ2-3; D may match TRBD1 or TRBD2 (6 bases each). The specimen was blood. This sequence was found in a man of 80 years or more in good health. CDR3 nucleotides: TGTGCCAGCAGCCCCGTCTCTGGTGGGGGGCTGGCAGATACGCAGTATTTT. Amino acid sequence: CASSPVSGGGLADTQYF.